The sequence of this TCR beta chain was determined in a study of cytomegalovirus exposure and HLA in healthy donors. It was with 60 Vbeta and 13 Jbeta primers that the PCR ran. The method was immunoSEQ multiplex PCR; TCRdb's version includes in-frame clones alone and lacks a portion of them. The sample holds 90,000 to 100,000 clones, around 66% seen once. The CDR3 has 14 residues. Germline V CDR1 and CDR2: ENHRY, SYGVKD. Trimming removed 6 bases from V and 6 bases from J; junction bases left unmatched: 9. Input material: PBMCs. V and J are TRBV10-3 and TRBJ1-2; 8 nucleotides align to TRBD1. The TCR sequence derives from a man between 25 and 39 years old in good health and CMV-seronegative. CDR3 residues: CAISGAGGDNGYTF. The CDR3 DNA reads TGTGCCATCAGCGGGGCAGGGGGCGATAATGGCTACACCTTC.